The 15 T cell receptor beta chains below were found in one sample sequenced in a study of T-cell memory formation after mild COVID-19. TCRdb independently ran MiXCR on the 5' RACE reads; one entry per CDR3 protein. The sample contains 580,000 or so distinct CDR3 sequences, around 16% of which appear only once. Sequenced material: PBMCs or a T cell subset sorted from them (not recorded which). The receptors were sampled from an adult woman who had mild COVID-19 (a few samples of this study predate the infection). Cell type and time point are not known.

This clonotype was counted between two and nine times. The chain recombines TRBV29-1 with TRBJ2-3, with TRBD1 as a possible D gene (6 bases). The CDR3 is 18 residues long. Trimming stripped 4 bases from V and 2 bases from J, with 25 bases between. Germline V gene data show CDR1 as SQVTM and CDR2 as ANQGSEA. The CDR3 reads CSVGGLDPARSYTDTQYF. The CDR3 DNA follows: TGCAGCGTTGGGGGGCTAGACCCTGCCCGGAGCTACACAGATACGCAGTATTTT.

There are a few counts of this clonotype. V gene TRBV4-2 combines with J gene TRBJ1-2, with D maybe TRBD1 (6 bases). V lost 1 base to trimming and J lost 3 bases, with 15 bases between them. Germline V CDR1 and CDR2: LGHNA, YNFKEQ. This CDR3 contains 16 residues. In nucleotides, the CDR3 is TGTGCCAGCAGCCAAGGGGGGGGCAAGGGACACTATGGCTACACCTTC. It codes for CASSQGGGKGHYGYTF.

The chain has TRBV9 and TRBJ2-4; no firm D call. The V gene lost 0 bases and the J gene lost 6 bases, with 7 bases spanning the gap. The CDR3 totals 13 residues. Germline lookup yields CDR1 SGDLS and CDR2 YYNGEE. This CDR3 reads CASSVVPVNIQYF. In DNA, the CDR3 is TGTGCCAGCAGCGTAGTTCCAGTAAACATTCAGTACTTC.

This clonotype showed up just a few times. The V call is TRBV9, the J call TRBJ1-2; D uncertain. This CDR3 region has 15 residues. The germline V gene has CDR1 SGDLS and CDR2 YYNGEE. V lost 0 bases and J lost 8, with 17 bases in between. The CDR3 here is CASSVETVATGGYTF. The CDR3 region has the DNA TGTGCCAGCAGCGTAGAAACCGTGGCTACGGGAGGCTACACCTTC.

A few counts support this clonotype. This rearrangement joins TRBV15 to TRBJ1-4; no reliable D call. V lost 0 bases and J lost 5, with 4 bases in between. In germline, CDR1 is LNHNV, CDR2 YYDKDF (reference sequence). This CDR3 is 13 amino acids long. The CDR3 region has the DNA TGTGCCACCAGCAGAGATCGAAATGAAAAACTGTTTTTT. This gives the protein CATSRDRNEKLFF.

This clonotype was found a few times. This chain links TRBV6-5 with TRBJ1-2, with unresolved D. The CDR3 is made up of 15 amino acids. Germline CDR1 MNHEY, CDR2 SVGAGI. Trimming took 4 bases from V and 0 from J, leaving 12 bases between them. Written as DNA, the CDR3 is TGTGCCAGCAGTTCCCCGGGGAGAGCTAACTATGGCTACACCTTC. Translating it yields CASSSPGRANYGYTF.

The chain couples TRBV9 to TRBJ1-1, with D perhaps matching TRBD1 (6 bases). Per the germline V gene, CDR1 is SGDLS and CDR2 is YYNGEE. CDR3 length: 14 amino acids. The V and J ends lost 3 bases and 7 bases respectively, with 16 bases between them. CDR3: CASSAGSGAVEAFF. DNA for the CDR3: TGTGCCAGCAGCGCCGGTTCGGGGGCTGTTGAAGCTTTCTTT.

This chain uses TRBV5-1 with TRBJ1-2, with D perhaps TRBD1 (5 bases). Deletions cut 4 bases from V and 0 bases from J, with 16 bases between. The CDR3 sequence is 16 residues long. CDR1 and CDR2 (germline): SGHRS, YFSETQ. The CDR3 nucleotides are TGCGCCAGCAGCCCGGAGGGACGGGGGGCTAACTATGGCTACACCTTC. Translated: CASSPEGRGANYGYTF.

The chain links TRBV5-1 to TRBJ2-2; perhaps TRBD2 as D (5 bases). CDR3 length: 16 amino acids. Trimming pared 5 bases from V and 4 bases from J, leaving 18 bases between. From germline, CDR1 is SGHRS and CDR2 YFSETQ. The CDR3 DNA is TGCGCCAGCAGTCTATCGGGTCGGGGTGGCACCGGGGAGCTGTTTTTT. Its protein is CASSLSGRGGTGELFF.

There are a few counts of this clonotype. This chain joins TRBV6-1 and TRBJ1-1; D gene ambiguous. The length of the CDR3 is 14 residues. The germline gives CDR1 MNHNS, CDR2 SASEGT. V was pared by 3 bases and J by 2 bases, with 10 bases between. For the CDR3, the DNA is TGTGCCAGCAGTGACGGCACGACAAACACTGAAGCTTTCTTT. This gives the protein CASSDGTTNTEAFF.

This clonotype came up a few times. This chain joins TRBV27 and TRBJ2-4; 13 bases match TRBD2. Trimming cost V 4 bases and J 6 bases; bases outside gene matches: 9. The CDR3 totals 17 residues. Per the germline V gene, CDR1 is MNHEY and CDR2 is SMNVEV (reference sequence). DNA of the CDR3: TGTGCCAGCAGTTCCTCCGGGACTAGCGGGGTTATAAACATTCAGTACTTC. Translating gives CASSSSGTSGVINIQYF.

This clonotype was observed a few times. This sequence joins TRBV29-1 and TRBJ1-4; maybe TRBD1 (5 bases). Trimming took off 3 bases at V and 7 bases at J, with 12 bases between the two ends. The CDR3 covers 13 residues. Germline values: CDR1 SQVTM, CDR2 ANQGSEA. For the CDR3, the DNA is TGCAGCGTTGAGGGGCAGCAAAGTGAAAAACTGTTTTTT. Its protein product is CSVEGQQSEKLFF.

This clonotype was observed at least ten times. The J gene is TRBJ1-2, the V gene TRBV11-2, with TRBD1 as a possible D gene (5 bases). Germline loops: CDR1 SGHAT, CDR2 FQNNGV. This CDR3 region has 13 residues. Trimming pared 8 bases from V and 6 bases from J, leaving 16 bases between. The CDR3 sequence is CASPDLGVDGYTF. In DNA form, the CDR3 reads TGTGCCAGCCCGGACTTGGGGGTGGATGGCTACACCTTC. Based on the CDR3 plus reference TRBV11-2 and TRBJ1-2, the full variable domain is EAGVAQSPRYKIIEKRQSVAFWCNPISGHATLYWYQQILGQGPKLLIQFQNNGVVDDSQLPKDRFSAERLKGVDSTLKIQPAKLEDSAVYLCASPDLGVDGYTFGSGTRLTVV.

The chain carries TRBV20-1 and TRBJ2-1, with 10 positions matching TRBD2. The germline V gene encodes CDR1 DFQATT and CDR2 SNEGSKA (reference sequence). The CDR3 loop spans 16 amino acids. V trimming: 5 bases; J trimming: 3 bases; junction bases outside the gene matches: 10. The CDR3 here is CSAWESGTSDYNEQFF. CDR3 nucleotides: TGCAGTGCTTGGGAGAGCGGGACTAGCGACTACAATGAGCAGTTCTTC.

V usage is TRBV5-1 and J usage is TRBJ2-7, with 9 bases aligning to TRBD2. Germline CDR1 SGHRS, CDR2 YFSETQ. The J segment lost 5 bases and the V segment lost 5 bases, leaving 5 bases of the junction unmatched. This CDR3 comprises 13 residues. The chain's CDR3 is CASRKAGGNEQYF. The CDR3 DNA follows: TGCGCCAGCAGAAAAGCGGGGGGTAACGAGCAGTACTTC.